This T cell receptor (beta chain) was obtained from a study of T cell repertoires in cytomegalovirus infection. About the study: Public TCR beta signatures marked donors with CMV infection and the matching HLA. The study's findings and limits: Carriers of CMV plus the relevant HLA were identified by cumulative public TCR beta family frequency. CMV-specific TCR beta clonotypes restricted by HLA-C were the ones dominating the ex vivo response.

V was trimmed by 0 bases and J by 2 bases, leaving 13 bases between them. Germline V lookup: CDR1 SGHNT, CDR2 YYREEE (reference sequence). This CDR3 region has 16 residues. On this clonotype itself: Its antigen remains unidentified.

One entry per CDR3 protein, called by TCRdb with MiXCR from the reads. Of about 830,000 distinct CDR3 sequences in the sample, 32% were seen once. This sequence was found in a human donor in good health (CMV status not recorded). Some clones in this sample may be carry-over from other donors' samples. This sample comprised cultured CD8+ T cells from PBMCs, obtained from culture after CMV antigen stimulation. This chain links TRBV5-4 with TRBJ2-3, with a weak D call TRBD1 (6 bases). This CDR3 reads CASSLGYRAFTDTQYF. The CDR3 bases are TGTGCCAGCAGCTTGGGCTACAGGGCGTTCACAGATACGCAGTATTTT.